What follows describes a single T cell receptor beta chain. This record belongs to a study of blood T cell repertoires in COVID-19. Study details: The origin of the acute and convalescent COVID-19 samples was the United States, Italy and Spain. T cells, B-cell-depleted T cells, or PBMCs supplied cDNA or gDNA.

Source study methods: Reference gene primers were amplified, and this amplification served to estimate nucleated cell counts. The repertoire was sequenced with immunoSEQ multiplex PCR; TCRdb's copy has only in-frame clones and lacks some. V and J calls and clone size are as listed in that table; D and trimming were resolved from the DNA. The sample lists around 290,000 clones; around 87% were seen once. Germline lookup yields CDR1 MDHEN and CDR2 SYDVKM. V was clipped by 2 bases and J by 0 bases; unmatched bases: 6. The CDR3 has 17 residues. The gene calls are TRBV28 and TRBJ1-4; 7 bases are a match to TRBD1. This clonotype was obtained from a woman in her forties or fifties who had recovered from COVID-19. The sample taken for sequencing was peripheral blood. The chain's CDR3 is CASSLIQGLTTNEKLFF. In nucleotides, the CDR3 is TGTGCCAGCAGTTTAATACAGGGGCTTACAACTAATGAAAAACTGTTTTTT.